These 30 T cell receptor beta chains share one sample of origin, sequenced in a study of cytomegalovirus exposure and HLA in healthy donors. PCR used 60 Vbeta primers and 13 Jbeta primers. Data came from immunoSEQ multiplex PCR; TCRdb stores just in-frame clones and leaves some out. The table for this sample gives around 100,000 clones. The specimen sequenced was PBMCs. Receptors were obtained from a man aged 35 to 55 in good health and CMV-seronegative.

This sequence joins TRBV29-1 and TRBJ2-7, with D hard to call. The germline gives CDR1 SQVTM, CDR2 ANQGSEA. The V and J ends lost 4 bases and 2 bases respectively, with 12 bases between them. The CDR3 runs 13 residues. CDR3 loop: CSVVVPEAYEQYF. CDR3 bases: TGCAGCGTTGTCGTCCCCGAGGCCTACGAGCAGTACTTC.

The rearrangement uses TRBV6-1 and TRBJ1-1; TRBD1 might be the D (5 bases). CDR3 length equals 13 residues. Per the germline V gene, CDR1 is MNHNS and CDR2 is SASEGT. V lost 7 bases and J lost 0, with 9 bases in between. The CDR3: CASTPTVNTEAFF. Here the CDR3 DNA reads TGTGCCAGCACCCCGACAGTGAACACTGAAGCTTTCTTT.

The gene calls are TRBV4-3 and TRBJ2-1, with 10 positions matching TRBD2. Trimming removed 4 bases from V and 9 bases from J; junction bases left unmatched: 18. The CDR3 covers 18 residues. Per germline, CDR1 LGHNA and CDR2 YSLEER. The CDR3 DNA follows: TGCGCCAGCAGCCGCACCATTAGCGGGGGGCCTGGCGTTGTTGAGCAGTTCTTC. It encodes CASSRTISGGPGVVEQFF.

The V and J genes are TRBV25-1 and TRBJ1-2; 8 bases are a match to TRBD1. V shed 1 base, J shed 2 bases, and the junction held 3 bases outside the gene matches. There are 15 residues in the CDR3. Germline V gene data show CDR1 as MGHDK and CDR2 as SYGVNS. CDR3 sequence: CASSESNRGNYGYTF. The CDR3 coding sequence is TGTGCCAGCAGTGAATCGAACAGGGGGAACTATGGCTACACCTTC.

The rearrangement joins TRBV30 to TRBJ2-3; possibly TRBD1 for D (6 bases). The V gene lost 4 bases and the J gene lost 7 bases, with 15 bases spanning the gap. The CDR3 consists of 13 residues. Germline CDR1 is GTSNPN and CDR2 is SVGIG (reference sequence). The CDR3 loop is CAWIPRGMNTQYF. The CDR3 region has the DNA TGTGCCTGGATCCCAAGGGGGATGAATACGCAGTATTTT.

The chain carries TRBV2 and TRBJ1-5; D unclear. CDR3 length equals 13 residues. Germline-derived CDR1 and CDR2 are SNHLY and FYNNEI. V was pared by 3 bases and J by 8 bases, with 11 bases between. CDR3 coding DNA: TGTGCCAGCAGTGATTCAGTCCGGGAGCCCCAGCATTTT. Protein product: CASSDSVREPQHF.

The V gene is TRBV5-1, the J gene TRBJ1-4; a possible D gene is TRBD1 (6 bases). This CDR3 region has 15 residues. The germline gives CDR1 SGHRS, CDR2 YFSETQ. Deletions cut 0 bases from V and 2 bases from J, with 8 bases between. This chain's CDR3 is CASSLVTGTNEKLFF. In DNA form, the CDR3 reads TGCGCCAGCAGCTTGGTGACAGGCACTAATGAAAAACTGTTTTTT.

The rearrangement joins TRBV5-1 to TRBJ2-5; 7 bases match TRBD2. Trimming removed 0 bases from V and 2 bases from J; junction bases left unmatched: 1. Per germline, CDR1 SGHRS and CDR2 YFSETQ. The CDR3 extends over 14 amino acids. The CDR3 sequence is CASSLASGQETQYF. The CDR3, as DNA: TGCGCCAGCAGCTTGGCTAGCGGTCAAGAGACCCAGTACTTC.

The chain joins TRBV7-2 to TRBJ2-7; no definite D call. CDR1 is SGHTA and CDR2 is FQGNSA in the germline V gene. CDR3 length: 16 residues. V was pared by 5 bases and J by 7 bases, with 24 bases between. In nucleotides, the CDR3 is TGTGCCAGCAGCCCAATCACACAAACGCGCGGAGCGGAGCAGTACTTC. Translated: CASSPITQTRGAEQYF.

The chain recombines TRBV28 with TRBJ2-2; 8 nucleotides line up with TRBD1. Unmatched junction bases numbered 4, after V lost 6 bases and J lost 1 base. From germline, CDR1 is MDHEN and CDR2 SYDVKM. The CDR3 contains 15 residues. DNA for the CDR3: TGTGCCAGCAGCCTAGGACAGGGGAACACCGGGGAGCTGTTTTTT. This gives the protein CASSLGQGNTGELFF.

The rearrangement links TRBV30 to TRBJ1-1; D not certain. V lost 3 bases to trimming and J lost 4 bases, with 9 bases between them. CDR3 length: 12 amino acids. Germline assignment: CDR1 GTSNPN and CDR2 SVGIG (reference sequence). The CDR3 DNA reads TGTGCCTGGAGGGTAGGGAGCACTGAAGCTTTCTTT. Protein product: CAWRVGSTEAFF.

The chain uses TRBV4-1 and TRBJ1-4; TRBD1 is a possible D gene (6 bases). Germline CDR1 reads MGHRA; CDR2 reads YSYEKL. The ends were cut back, 3 bases at V and 4 bases at J, with 12 bases in the middle. CDR3 length equals 15 residues. CDR3 residues: CASSQRGTGNEKLFF. The CDR3 DNA sequence: TGCGCCAGCAGCCAGAGGGGGACGGGTAATGAAAAACTGTTTTTT.

The V and J genes are TRBV5-1 and TRBJ2-3, with 15 bases matching TRBD2. CDR1 SGHRS and CDR2 YFSETQ come from the germline V gene. The CDR3 totals 16 residues. The V and J ends lost 4 bases and 5 bases, in that order; junction bases with no gene match: 5. DNA of the CDR3: TGCGCCAGCAGCCCAGGACTAGCGGGGGGGCTAGATACGCAGTATTTT. Its translation: CASSPGLAGGLDTQYF.

The rearrangement joins TRBV5-1 to TRBJ2-7; D is possibly TRBD2 (5 bases). CDR3 length: 14 amino acids. From germline, CDR1 is SGHRS and CDR2 YFSETQ. The V end lost 7 bases, the J end lost 4 bases, and 18 bases lay between the germline ends. The CDR3 spells CASSRTASTYEQYF. CDR3 nucleotide sequence: TGCGCCAGCTCGCGAACGGCTAGCACTTACGAGCAGTACTTC.

The chain links TRBV7-9 to TRBJ2-7; perhaps TRBD2 as D (7 bases). Trimming stripped 5 bases from V and 3 bases from J, with 14 bases between. The CDR3 contains 14 residues. The germline CDR1 and CDR2 sequences are SEHNR and FQNEAQ (reference sequence). In nucleotides, the CDR3 is TGTGCCAGCAGCCCAAGGGGGGGCCTCTACGAGCAGTACTTC. It yields the protein CASSPRGGLYEQYF.

V is TRBV30 and J is TRBJ1-2, with 7 bases identical to TRBD1. In germline, CDR1 is GTSNPN, CDR2 SVGIG (reference sequence). This CDR3 has 12 residues. Trimming removed 3 bases from V and 7 bases from J; junction bases left unmatched: 5. The CDR3 loop is CAWRDDRAGYTF. The CDR3 nucleotides read TGTGCCTGGAGGGACGACAGGGCTGGCTACACCTTC. The full variable domain, completed using reference TRBV30 and TRBJ1-2, is SQTIHQWPATLVQPVGSPLSLECTVEGTSNPNLYWYRQAAGRGLQLLFYSVGIGQISSEVPQNLSASRPQDRQFILSSKKLLLSDSGFYLCAWRDDRAGYTFGSGTRLTVV.

The chain's CDR3 is CACSQTYEQYF. In nucleotides, the CDR3 is TGTGCCTGTTCACAGACCTACGAGCAGTACTTC. V gene TRBV30 combines with J gene TRBJ2-5; D is unclear. The J call may be in error: the DNA end matches TRBJ2-7 better. Per the germline V gene, CDR1 is GTSNPN and CDR2 is SVGIG (reference sequence). The CDR3 sequence is 11 residues long.

This chain uses TRBV13 with TRBJ2-7, with D possibly matching TRBD2 (5 bases). Trimming took 5 bases from V and 1 from J, leaving 12 bases between them. The CDR3 covers 14 residues. CDR1 is PRHDT, CDR2 FYEKMQ, per germline (reference sequence). The CDR3 sequence: CASSPSPGSYEQYF. The CDR3 DNA is TGTGCCAGCAGCCCTTCTCCGGGATCCTACGAGCAGTACTTC.

J is TRBJ2-5 and V is TRBV5-5; the match to TRBD1 covers 7 bases. Trimming removed 2 bases from V and 2 bases from J; junction bases left unmatched: 3. This CDR3 contains 14 residues. The V gene's germline CDR1 is SGHKS and CDR2 YYEKEE (reference sequence). For the CDR3, the DNA is TGTGCCAGCAGCTTTCCGGGACAGCAAGAGACCCAGTACTTC. Protein product: CASSFPGQQETQYF.

The chain has TRBV7-2 and TRBJ1-5; 10 nucleotides line up with TRBD1. The CDR3 has 14 amino acids. J gave up 7 bases and V 5 bases, and 5 bases lay outside the gene matches. Germline CDR1 SGHTA, CDR2 FQGNSA. CDR3 region: CASSLGTGVQPQHF. The CDR3 DNA sequence: TGTGCCAGCAGCCTCGGGACAGGGGTCCAGCCCCAGCATTTT.

The V and J genes are TRBV4-2 and TRBJ1-5, with D uncertain. Germline V gives CDR1 LGHNA, CDR2 YNFKEQ. V gave up 2 bases and J gave up 0 bases, with 8 bases separating them. The CDR3 covers 15 residues. The CDR3 here is CASSQYENSNQPQHF. The CDR3 DNA reads as TGTGCCAGCAGCCAATATGAGAATAGCAATCAGCCCCAGCATTTT.

The CDR3 DNA is TGTGCCAGCAGCGCCGGACAGGGGAACTATGGCTACACCTTC. As protein: CASSAGQGNYGYTF. The genes are TRBV7-6 and TRBJ1-2, with TRBD1 matching 9 bases. Germline CDR1 SGHVS, CDR2 FNYEAQ. The CDR3 has 14 amino acids. Unmatched junction bases numbered 3, after V lost 5 bases and J lost 2 bases.

The J gene is TRBJ2-3, the V gene TRBV5-1, with 9 bases matching TRBD2. V dropped 7 bases and J dropped 4; count of bases not matched to a gene: 7. CDR1 is SGHRS and CDR2 is YFSETQ in the germline V gene. The CDR3 has 14 residues. This CDR3 reads CASGGGGGADTQYF. CDR3 coding DNA: TGCGCCAGCGGAGGGGGCGGGGGGGCAGATACGCAGTATTTT. Based on the CDR3 plus reference TRBV5-1 and TRBJ2-3, the full variable domain is KAGVTQTPRYLIKTRGQQVTLSCSPISGHRSVSWYQQTPGQGLQFLFEYFSETQRNKGNFPGRFSGRQFSNSRSEMNVSTLELGDSALYLCASGGGGGADTQYFGPGTRLTVL.

This rearrangement joins TRBV5-4 to TRBJ2-4; 10 positions agree with TRBD2. The germline V gene has CDR1 SGHNT and CDR2 YYREEE (reference sequence). There are 16 residues in the CDR3. With V trimmed by 4 bases and J by 5 bases, 9 bases remained unmatched. The DNA for the CDR3 is TGTGCCAGCAGCAACAGAGCGGGGGGGACACAAAACATTCAGTACTTC. As protein: CASSNRAGGTQNIQYF.

V is TRBV12-1 and J is TRBJ2-1; TRBD2 was called by the table and not checked on the DNA. TRBV12-1 is a pseudogene segment. The CDR3 extends over 14 amino acids. CDR3 region: CASSSTTHRDEQFF. CDR3 DNA: TGTGCCAGCAGCTCCACGACTCACCGGGATGAGCAGTTCTTC.

The chain joins TRBV15 to TRBJ1-4; D ambiguous. CDR3 length: 13 residues. The germline V gene has CDR1 LNHNV and CDR2 YYDKDF (reference sequence). V was clipped by 3 bases and J by 8 bases, with 10 bases between them. DNA of the CDR3: TGTGCCACCAGCAGGGGGAGGAAAGAAAAACTGTTTTTT. Translating gives CATSRGRKEKLFF.

The chain recombines TRBV4-3 with TRBJ2-5, with TRBD2 matching 7 bases. CDR3 length: 17 residues. Germline lookup yields CDR1 LGHNA and CDR2 YSLEER. The trim removed 0 bases at V and 0 bases at J, leaving 7 bases unmatched. The DNA of the CDR3 is TGCGCCAGCAGCCAAGATGCGGAAGCGGGGCACCAAGAGACCCAGTACTTC. It is translated as CASSQDAEAGHQETQYF.

V and J are TRBV5-6 and TRBJ1-1, with a weak D call TRBD1 (6 bases). This CDR3 spans 15 amino acids. Germline CDR1 reads SGHDT; CDR2 reads YYEEEE. V was pared by 4 bases and J by 0 bases, with 13 bases between. CDR3 region: CASSGPQGVNTEAFF. CDR3 coding DNA: TGTGCCAGCAGCGGACCACAGGGTGTGAACACTGAAGCTTTCTTT.

The chain employs TRBV30 and TRBJ2-2, with 8 bases matching TRBD2. This CDR3 region has 14 residues. V shed 4 bases and J 4 bases; nucleotides not matched to a gene: 5. CDR1 GTSNPN and CDR2 SVGIG come from the germline V gene (reference sequence). The CDR3 spells CAWTSTSGTGELFF. DNA for the CDR3: TGTGCCTGGACTTCAACTAGCGGCACCGGGGAGCTGTTTTTT.

The V and J genes are TRBV28 and TRBJ2-1; possibly TRBD2 for D (6 bases). V lost 5 bases and J lost 2, with 16 bases in between. Germline CDR1 MDHEN, CDR2 SYDVKM. The CDR3 extends over 16 amino acids. This CDR3 reads CASSPMTRSTYNEQFF. The CDR3 DNA sequence: TGTGCCAGCAGTCCGATGACTAGGTCAACCTACAATGAGCAGTTCTTC.